Below, one T cell receptor beta chain is given with its context. Its target is unknown. This sample is drawn from a study of shared clonotypes between healthy human individuals. Study outcomes and limitations: The study found lower generation probabilities in non-shared clonotypes than in those shared by all four donors. Researchers found naive subsets generally carried larger estimated richness than memory subsets.

Trimming shortened V by 1 base and J by 6 bases, and 13 bases separated the two germline ends. From germline, CDR1 is MNHNS and CDR2 SASEGT. This CDR3 spans 14 amino acids. The method was immunoSEQ multiplex PCR; TCRdb's version includes in-frame clones alone and lacks a portion of them. The table shows approximately 840,000 clones, with 90% to 98% occurring only once. As defined, naive CD8 cells were CD45RO-negative and positively selected for CCR7, with terminally differentiated effector memory CD45RA+ cells excluded. Donors were Caucasian adults residing in Nashville, Tennessee, USA. The source material was naive CD8+ T cells sorted from blood. The TCR comes from a young man in good health. This chain uses TRBV6-1 with TRBJ2-7; D not resolved. CDR3 residues: CASSEEGLGLEQYF. The CDR3 DNA reads as TGTGCCAGCAGTGAAGAAGGCCTAGGGCTCGAGCAGTACTTC.